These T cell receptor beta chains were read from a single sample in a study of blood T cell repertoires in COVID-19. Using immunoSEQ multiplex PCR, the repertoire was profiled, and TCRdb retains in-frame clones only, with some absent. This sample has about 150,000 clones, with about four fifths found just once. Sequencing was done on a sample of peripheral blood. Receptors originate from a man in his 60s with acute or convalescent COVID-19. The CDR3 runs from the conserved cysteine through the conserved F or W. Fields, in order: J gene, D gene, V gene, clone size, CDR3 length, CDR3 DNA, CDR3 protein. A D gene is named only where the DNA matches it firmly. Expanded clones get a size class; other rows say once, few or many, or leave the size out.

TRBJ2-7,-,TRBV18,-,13,TGTGCCAGCTCACCATCTGATAGCCGCGAGCAGTACTTC,CASSPSDSREQYF
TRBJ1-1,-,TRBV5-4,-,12,TGTGCCAGCAGCTTAGTCGGGACTGAAGCTTTCTTT,CASSLVGTEAFF
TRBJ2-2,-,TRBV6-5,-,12,TGTGCCAGCAATACCGGCACCGGGGAGCTGTTTTTT,CASNTGTGELFF
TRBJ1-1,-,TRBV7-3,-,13,TGTGCCAGCAGCTATGAACGCGGGGGTGAAGCTTTCTTT,CASSYERGGEAFF
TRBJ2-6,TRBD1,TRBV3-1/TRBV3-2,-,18,TGTGCCAGCAGCCAAAGGACAGGGGCTCTGTCTGGGGCCAACGTCCTGACTTTC,CASSQRTGALSGANVLTF
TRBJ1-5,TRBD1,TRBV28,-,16,TGTGCCAGCAGTTTATCGACAGGGACAAGCAATCAGCCCCAGCATTTT,CASSLSTGTSNQPQHF
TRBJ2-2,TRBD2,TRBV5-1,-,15,TGCGCCAGCGAATCGGGACTAGTGAACACCGGGGAGCTGTTTTTT,CASESGLVNTGELFF
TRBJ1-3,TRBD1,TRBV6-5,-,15,TGTGCCAGCAGTTACGGGACAGGGGGTGGAAACACCATATATTTT,CASSYGTGGGNTIYF
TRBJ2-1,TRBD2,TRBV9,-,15,TGTGCCAGCAGCACGCGGGGGAGCTCCTACAATGAGCAGTTCTTC,CASSTRGSSYNEQFF
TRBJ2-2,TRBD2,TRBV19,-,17,TGTGCCAGTAGTATTACCTCCGGGACTAGTCTCACCGGGGAGCTGTTTTTT,CASSITSGTSLTGELFF
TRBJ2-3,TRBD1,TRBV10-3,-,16,TGTGCCATCAGTGAGTCGACAGGGGGCAAAACAGATACGCAGTATTTT,CAISESTGGKTDTQYF
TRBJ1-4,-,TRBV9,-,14,TGTGCCAGCAGCGCCAGGGTGGGTGGTGAAAAACTGTTTTTT,CASSARVGGEKLFF
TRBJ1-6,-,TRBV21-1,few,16,TGTGCCAGCAGGGACAGGGACCCTCTCGGTAATTCACCCCTCCACTTT,CASRDRDPLGNSPLHF
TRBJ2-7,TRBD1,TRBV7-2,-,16,TGTGCCAGCAGTCGACAGGGGGCCGGGTACTCCTACGAGCAGTACTTC,CASSRQGAGYSYEQYF
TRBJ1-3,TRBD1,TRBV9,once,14,TGTGCCAGCAGCGAACAGGGGGCAGGAAACACCATATATTTT,CASSEQGAGNTIYF
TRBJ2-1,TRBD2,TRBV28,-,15,TGTGCCAGCTCCAAAGGGACTAGCGGGAGTAGAGAGCAGTTCTTC,CASSKGTSGSREQFF
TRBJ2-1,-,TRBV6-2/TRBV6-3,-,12,TGTGCCAGCAGTTATTCCGGTCATGAGCAGTTCTTC,CASSYSGHEQFF
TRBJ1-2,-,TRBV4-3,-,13,TGCGCCAGCAGCCCTCCAGGGCGTTATGGCTACACCTTC,CASSPPGRYGYTF
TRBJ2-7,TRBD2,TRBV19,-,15,TGTGCCAGTAGTCTCAGCGGGGGCCGTGACTACGAGCAGTACTTC,CASSLSGGRDYEQYF
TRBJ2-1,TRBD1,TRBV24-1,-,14,TGTGCCACCAGTGATTTGCTGACAGGGGATGAGCAGTTCTTC,CATSDLLTGDEQFF
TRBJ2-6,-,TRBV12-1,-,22,TGTGCCAGCAGCTTTTTTTGGCTACACGTTGCGGCCAGCCTTTCTGGGGCCAACGTCCTGACTTTC,CASSFFWLHVAASLSGANVLTF
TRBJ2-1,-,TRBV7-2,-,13,TGTGCCAGCAGCTTAGCCAGGGGCAATGAGCAGTTCTTC,CASSLARGNEQFF
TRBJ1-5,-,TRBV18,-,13,TGTGCCAGCTCACCCCTGGGGGGTCAGCCCCAGCATTTT,CASSPLGGQPQHF
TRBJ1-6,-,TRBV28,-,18,TGTGCCAGCCTAAAACCGCCCGAGGCTCCTAGTTATAATTCACCCCTCCACTTT,CASLKPPEAPSYNSPLHF
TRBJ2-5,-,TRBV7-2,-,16,TGTGCCAGCAGCTTAGTTGGGGTGGGGCACCAAGAGACCCAGTACTTC,CASSLVGVGHQETQYF
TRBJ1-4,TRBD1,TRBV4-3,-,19,TGCGCCAGCAGCCAAGATTATCGGACAGGGGGGTTCCCTCATGAAAAACTGTTTTTT,CASSQDYRTGGFPHEKLFF
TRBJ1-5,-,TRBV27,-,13,TGTGCCAGCAGTCAACTAGGCAATCAGCCCCAGCATTTT,CASSQLGNQPQHF
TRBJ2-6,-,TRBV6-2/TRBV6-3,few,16,TGTGCCAGCAGTTACCTAGTTGTCTCTGGGGCCAACGTCCTGACTTTC,CASSYLVVSGANVLTF